These 25 T cell receptor beta chains share one sample of origin, sequenced in a study of CD8+ T cells in alopecia areata. cDNA reverse transcribed from extracted RNA served as the sequencing template. Generated by immunoSEQ multiplex PCR, the TCRdb table keeps only in-frame clones and is missing some. The table shows approximately 180,000 clones, with 60% occurring only once. Indicated treatment: oral pan-JAK inhibitor, 5-10 mg twice daily. The sample consisted of CD4+ T cells sorted from blood, taken at week 24, from a patient treated with tofacitinib. These receptors were obtained from a human donor with alopecia areata.

The chain couples TRBV4-3 to TRBJ2-5; TRBD1 matches 8 bases. Germline V gene lookup returns CDR1 LGHNA and CDR2 YSLEER. V was clipped by 0 bases and J by 7 bases; unmatched bases: 13. CDR3 length: 17 residues. CDR3 in DNA: TGCGCCAGCAGCCAAGATTACGGACAGGGCCCTTTGGCGACCCAGTACTTC. It specifies CASSQDYGQGPLATQYF.

This clone showed up just a few times. The genes are TRBV29-1 and TRBJ2-7, with TRBD2 as a possible D gene (5 bases). CDR3 size: 14 residues. Per the germline V gene, CDR1 is SQVTM and CDR2 is ANQGSEA. The V and J ends lost 4 bases and 3 bases respectively, with 16 bases between them. The CDR3 sequence: CSVGFVATRYEQYF. The CDR3, as DNA: TGCAGCGTTGGTTTCGTAGCGACCCGCTACGAGCAGTACTTC.

The chain employs TRBV14 and TRBJ1-2; 8 positions match TRBD1. The CDR3 sequence is 13 residues long. The J segment lost 8 bases and the V segment lost 7 bases, leaving 9 bases of the junction unmatched. Germline CDR1 and CDR2: SGHDN and FVKESK. The CDR3 DNA follows: TGTGCCAGCACCCGGGGACAGGCCGGCGGCTACACCTTC. This encodes CASTRGQAGGYTF.

This clone was observed once. The CDR3 is CASSIFLGGSYNEQFF. The CDR3, as DNA: TGTGCCAGTAGTATATTTCTGGGGGGGTCCTACAATGAGCAGTTCTTC. The chain is built from TRBV19 and TRBJ2-1, with TRBD2 identical over 7 bases. CDR1 is LNHDA, CDR2 SQIVND, per germline (reference sequence). The CDR3 sequence is 16 residues long. V dropped 2 bases and J dropped 1; count of bases not matched to a gene: 5.

J is TRBJ2-3 and V is TRBV7-3; D not resolved. The CDR3 loop spans 14 amino acids. Germline CDR1 reads SGHTA; CDR2 reads FQGTGA. The V and J ends lost 0 bases and 3 bases respectively, with 7 bases between them. The CDR3 coding sequence is TGTGCCAGCAGCTTAACCAGAGGAACAGATACGCAGTATTTT. It is translated as CASSLTRGTDTQYF. The variable domain in full, completed from reference TRBV7-3 and TRBJ2-3, reads GAGVSQTPSNKVTEKGKYVELRCDPISGHTALYWYRQSLGQGPEFLIYFQGTGAADDSGLPNDRFFAVRPEGSVSTLKIQRTERGDSAVYLCASSLTRGTDTQYFGPGTRLTVL.

The rearrangement links TRBV4-3 to TRBJ1-2; no definite D call. Germline V CDR1 and CDR2: LGHNA, YSLEER. This CDR3 region has 15 residues. V was pared by 0 bases and J by 5 bases, with 13 bases between. CDR3 in DNA: TGCGCCAGCAGCCAAGATCTAGGCAGCGGATATGGCTACACCTTC. It is translated as CASSQDLGSGYGYTF.

The chain employs TRBV5-1 and TRBJ2-5; the D gene could be TRBD1 or TRBD2 (5 bases each). The CDR3 extends over 15 amino acids. The V gene lost 5 bases and the J gene lost 2 bases, with 16 bases spanning the gap. From germline, CDR1 is SGHRS and CDR2 YFSETQ. CDR3 DNA: TGCGCCAGCAGTCGCGTCCGGGACCTTCAAGAGACCCAGTACTTC. Protein product: CASSRVRDLQETQYF.

This chain joins TRBV30 and TRBJ1-2; D uncertain. Germline V lookup: CDR1 GTSNPN, CDR2 SVGIG (reference sequence). There are 15 residues in the CDR3. Trimming removed 1 base from V and 0 bases from J, with 12 bases in between. CDR3 sequence: CAWSASDRPNYGYTF. In DNA form, the CDR3 reads TGTGCCTGGAGTGCATCGGACCGTCCTAACTATGGCTACACCTTC.

This clone was counted only a few times. The chain employs TRBV6-1 and TRBJ1-5, with unresolved D. V was clipped by 0 bases and J by 6 bases, with 3 bases between them. CDR1 and CDR2 (germline): MNHNS, SASEGT. The CDR3 loop spans 12 amino acids. CDR3 nucleotides: TGTGCCAGCAGTGAAGCGGGTCAGCCCCAGCATTTT. Encoded protein: CASSEAGQPQHF.

A few counts support this clone. This chain links TRBV20-1 with TRBJ2-3; D is perhaps TRBD1 (5 bases). Per germline, CDR1 DFQATT and CDR2 SNEGSKA (reference sequence). V gave up 7 bases and J gave up 2 bases, with 7 bases separating them. CDR3 length: 11 residues. DNA for the CDR3: TGCAGTGGGGGCCTCACAGATACGCAGTATTTT. The encoded protein is CSGGLTDTQYF.

V and J are TRBV10-2 and TRBJ2-2; 11 positions agree with TRBD2. Per germline, CDR1 WSHSY and CDR2 SAAADI. V dropped 7 bases and J dropped 1; count of bases not matched to a gene: 5. This CDR3 is built from 16 residues. The CDR3 region has the DNA TGCGCCAGCAACCTAGCGGGGGGACTGAACACCGGGGAGCTGTTTTTT. Encoded protein: CASNLAGGLNTGELFF.

The V and J genes are TRBV7-2 and TRBJ2-1; possible D gene TRBD1, 5 bases. Trimming removed 0 bases at V and 11 bases at J, with 14 bases between. Germline loops: CDR1 SGHTA, CDR2 FQGNSA. This CDR3 region has 14 residues. The CDR3 DNA follows: TGTGCCAGCAGCTTAGCGCGCGCGACAGACCAGCAGTTCTTC. It specifies CASSLARATDQQFF.

Here the CDR3 reads CASSPPGSQPQHF. The CDR3 nucleotides are TGCGCCAGCAGCCCCCCCGGCAGCCAGCCCCAGCATTTT. J is TRBJ1-5 and V is TRBV4-1; D gene uncertain. Germline CDR1 and CDR2: MGHRA and YSYEKL. The V end was cut by 4 bases, the J end by 7 bases, with 11 bases between. The CDR3 length is 13 residues.

The gene calls are TRBV29-1 and TRBJ2-2, with a tentative D call TRBD1 (6 bases). Germline V gene data show CDR1 as SQVTM and CDR2 as ANQGSEA. The CDR3 is made up of 14 amino acids. V dropped 6 bases and J dropped 1 base, with 12 bases sitting between them. The CDR3 region has the DNA TGCAGCGTGGGGGCCAGGATGAACACCGGGGAGCTGTTTTTT. Translating it yields CSVGARMNTGELFF.

This clone was seen just once. In DNA form, the CDR3 reads TGCGCCAGCGGAGAACGCTATGGCTACACCTTC. It encodes CASGERYGYTF. The V gene is TRBV23-1, the J gene TRBJ1-2; unclear D gene. TRBV23-1 is designated an ORF whose function remains uncertain. CDR3 length: 11 residues. V was shortened by 8 bases and J by 4 bases, with 8 bases between the two germline ends.

The chain joins TRBV29-1 to TRBJ1-1; D gene ambiguous. The CDR3 has 13 residues. Germline loops: CDR1 SQVTM, CDR2 ANQGSEA. Trimming cost V 8 bases and J 2 bases, with 15 bases left between them. The CDR3 bases are TGCAGCAGTCTCCGTCGGGGTAACACTGAAGCTTTCTTT. The encoded protein is CSSLRRGNTEAFF. Variable domain in full (rest from reference TRBV29-1 and TRBJ1-1): SAVISQKPSRDICQRGTSLTIQCQVDSQVTMMFWYRQQPGQSLTLIATANQGSEATYESGFVIDKFPISRPNLTFSTLTVSNMSPEDSSIYLCSSLRRGNTEAFFGQGTRLTVV.

This chain connects TRBV19 to TRBJ2-7, with D perhaps TRBD2 (7 bases). This CDR3 contains 12 residues. The germline gives CDR1 LNHDA, CDR2 SQIVND (reference sequence). Trimming removed 7 bases at V and 2 bases at J, with 9 bases between. CDR3: CASMGGPYEQYF. CDR3 DNA sequence: TGTGCCAGTATGGGGGGGCCCTACGAGCAGTACTTC.

Regarding this clone: Other DNA variants within this sample encode the same CDR3. V usage is TRBV29-1 and J usage is TRBJ1-1; 10 bases map to TRBD1. The junction had 5 bases not matched to a gene; V was cut back by 6 bases and J by 1 base. Germline values: CDR1 SQVTM, CDR2 ANQGSEA. The CDR3 contains 14 residues. CDR3 sequence (DNA): TGCAGCGTGACTCGACAGGGGGCGAACACTGAAGCTTTCTTT. This translates into CSVTRQGANTEAFF.

This clone has more than one count but fewer than ten. The chain carries TRBV7-8 and TRBJ1-2; 7 nucleotides match TRBD1. From germline, CDR1 is SGHVS and CDR2 FQNEAQ. V was pared by 5 bases and J by 4 bases, with 7 bases of the junction left unmatched. The CDR3 is made up of 14 amino acids. Here the CDR3 reads CASSHRTGPYGYTF. CDR3 sequence (DNA): TGTGCCAGCAGCCATCGGACAGGACCCTATGGCTACACCTTC.

J is TRBJ1-6 and V is TRBV14; TRBD1 might be the D (5 bases). This CDR3 contains 16 residues. V lost 1 base to trimming and J lost 9 bases, with 16 bases between them. Germline CDR1 SGHDN, CDR2 FVKESK. The CDR3 loop is CASSQVAGINGSPLHF. CDR3 bases: TGTGCCAGCAGCCAAGTAGCAGGGATAAATGGTTCACCCCTCCACTTT.

The V call is TRBV2, the J call TRBJ1-6, with D perhaps TRBD1 (6 bases). The CDR3 contains 13 residues. Trimming cost V 7 bases and J 5 bases, with 9 bases left between them. The germline CDR1 and CDR2 sequences are SNHLY and FYNNEI. The CDR3 bases are TGTGCCAGCATGCAGGGGAATAATTCACCCCTCCACTTT. This translates into CASMQGNNSPLHF.

A single count supports this clone. The chain couples TRBV5-1 to TRBJ2-3, with D perhaps assigned TRBD1 or TRBD2 (5 bases each). Trimming removed 3 bases at V and 1 base at J, with 12 bases between. The CDR3 loop spans 15 amino acids. Germline-derived CDR1 and CDR2 are SGHRS and YFSETQ. DNA of the CDR3: TGCGCCAGCAGCTCATCCGGGACGCGCACAGATACGCAGTATTTT. This sequence encodes CASSSSGTRTDTQYF.

This chain links TRBV15 with TRBJ2-7; 8 bases align to TRBD1. Germline V gene sequence: CDR1 LNHNV, CDR2 YYDKDF (reference sequence). The CDR3 has 14 residues. V was clipped by 5 bases and J by 7 bases; unmatched bases: 10. CDR3 amino acids: CATSQGARMWEQYF. CDR3 in DNA: TGTGCCACCAGCCAGGGGGCCCGAATGTGGGAGCAGTACTTC.

The chain combines TRBV29-1 with TRBJ2-1; either TRBD1 or TRBD2 may supply D (5 bases each). Germline V lookup: CDR1 SQVTM, CDR2 ANQGSEA. The CDR3 runs to 13 residues. V shed 0 bases and J shed 6 bases, with 9 bases lying between them. As DNA, the CDR3 is TGCAGCGTTGAAGAACCGAGGGGCAATGAGCAGTTCTTC. It specifies CSVEEPRGNEQFF.

The chain couples TRBV4-1 to TRBJ1-6, with D hard to call. The V end was cut by 1 base, the J end by 7 bases, with 8 bases between. CDR3 size: 14 residues. CDR1 and CDR2 from the germline V gene are MGHRA and YSYEKL. CDR3 protein: CASSQGEGNSPLHF. CDR3 DNA: TGCGCCAGCAGCCAAGGAGAGGGCAATTCACCCCTCCACTTT.